This TCR beta chain was sequenced for a study of blood T cell repertoires in COVID-19. This clone was seen a handful of times. Profiling relied on immunoSEQ multiplex PCR, and the TCRdb table lists in-frame clones only, not all of them. The sample includes some 30,000 clones, 84% of them seen just once. Germline loops: CDR1 SQVTM, CDR2 ANQGSEA. Trimming cost V 8 bases and J 5 bases; bases outside gene matches: 8. CDR3 length: 12 amino acids. The specimen was peripheral blood. The sequence came from a human donor in a cohort sampled during active COVID-19. J is TRBJ2-7 and V is TRBV29-1; 8 bases map to TRBD2. The CDR3 DNA follows: TGCAGCATCCGGGGGGGTAACCACGAGCAGTACTTC. Protein product: CSIRGGNHEQYF.